The 11 T cell receptor beta chains in this list originate from one sample, sequenced in a study of blood T cell repertoires in COVID-19. Generated by immunoSEQ multiplex PCR, the TCRdb table keeps only in-frame clones and is missing some. The sample includes about 130,000 clones, about 80% of them seen just once. Source material: peripheral blood. Receptors originate from a woman aged 50 to 65 with acute or convalescent COVID-19.

This clone was seen only a few times. The CDR3 region has the DNA TGTGCCAGCAGCGTTATGGGACAGGGTGGCGAGCAGTACTTC. As protein: CASSVMGQGGEQYF. V and J are TRBV9 and TRBJ2-7; 9 nucleotides agree with TRBD1. The junction had 6 bases not matched to a gene; V was cut back by 2 bases and J by 6 bases. The germline V gene encodes CDR1 SGDLS and CDR2 YYNGEE. The length of the CDR3 is 14 residues.

The rearrangement links TRBV6-5 to TRBJ1-5; no reliable D call. V was clipped by 5 bases and J by 1 base, with 9 bases between them. The germline gives CDR1 MNHEY, CDR2 SVGAGI. The CDR3 sequence is 14 residues long. The CDR3 coding sequence is TGTGCCAGCAGTACACCCGGGAGCAATCAGCCCCAGCATTTT. This encodes CASSTPGSNQPQHF.

The chain is built from TRBV9 and TRBJ2-3, with TRBD1 matching over 7 bases. Germline values: CDR1 SGDLS, CDR2 YYNGEE. This CDR3 has 16 residues. The ends lost 0 bases at V and 4 bases at J; junction bases unmatched: 8. CDR3 nucleotide sequence: TGTGCCAGCAGCGTAGGCAGGGGGTATGGCGCAGATACGCAGTATTTT. Translated, it gives CASSVGRGYGADTQYF.

The chain couples TRBV3-1 (or the pseudogene TRBV3-2) to TRBJ1-1; possible D gene TRBD1, 6 bases. This CDR3 spans 14 amino acids. Per the germline V gene, CDR1 is LGHDT and CDR2 is YNNKEL (reference sequence). Trimming left V 3 bases short and J 1 base short, with 9 bases between. CDR3 loop: CASSQGQPNTEAFF. The CDR3, as DNA: TGTGCCAGCAGCCAGGGACAACCGAACACTGAAGCTTTCTTT.

The sample holds a few counts of this clone. The V gene is TRBV19, the J gene TRBJ1-2; D is possibly TRBD1 (6 bases). Trimming removed 5 bases from V and 6 bases from J, with 16 bases in between. The CDR3 contains 14 residues. CDR1 is LNHDA, CDR2 SQIVND, per germline (reference sequence). CDR3 sequence: CASSVQQGSDGYTF. The CDR3 region has the DNA TGTGCCAGTAGTGTCCAACAGGGCTCAGATGGCTACACCTTC.

The chain carries TRBV7-2 and TRBJ2-3; no firm D call. Germline CDR1 reads SGHTA; CDR2 reads FQGNSA. The ends were cut back, 5 bases at V and 1 base at J, with 13 bases in the middle. The CDR3 sequence is 15 residues long. Here the CDR3 DNA reads TGTGCCAGCAGCCCCCGCGTCCTCGGCACAGATACGCAGTATTTT. Its protein product is CASSPRVLGTDTQYF.

This clone turned up a few times. The chain is built from TRBV11-2 and TRBJ1-1; tentative D call: TRBD1 (5 bases). CDR3 length: 13 amino acids. V gave up 6 bases and J gave up 0 bases, with 8 bases separating them. Germline CDR1 SGHAT, CDR2 FQNNGV. The CDR3 DNA reads TGTGCCAGCAGGGACACCCTGAACACTGAAGCTTTCTTT. As protein: CASRDTLNTEAFF.

The chain joins TRBV29-1 to TRBJ2-3; D is possibly TRBD1 (5 bases). Deletions cut 7 bases from V and 2 bases from J, with 19 bases between. The CDR3 has 15 residues. Per the germline V gene, CDR1 is SQVTM and CDR2 is ANQGSEA. DNA for the CDR3: TGCAGCGCTCCTAAAAGAGACAGCTACACAGATACGCAGTATTTT. It specifies CSAPKRDSYTDTQYF.

The count of this clone is one. The CDR3: CASSPGMTESYEQYF. The CDR3 region has the DNA TGTGCCAGCTCACCGGGCATGACGGAATCCTACGAGCAGTACTTC. J is TRBJ2-7 and V is TRBV18; D is undetermined. The CDR3 covers 15 residues. Germline loops: CDR1 KGHSH, CDR2 LQKENI. Trimming shortened V by 3 bases and J by 1 base, and 13 bases separated the two germline ends.

The chain combines TRBV6-5 with TRBJ1-3; tentative D call: TRBD1 (6 bases). CDR1 is MNHEY and CDR2 is SVGAGI in the germline V gene. Trimming stripped 4 bases from V and 0 bases from J, with 10 bases between. The CDR3 has 15 amino acids. The CDR3 region has the DNA TGTGCCAGCAGTTCCCGGGACACCTCTGGAAACACCATATATTTT. Translation: CASSSRDTSGNTIYF.

The gene calls are TRBV19 and TRBJ1-4; no clear D gene. The CDR3 is 14 residues long. Between the trimmed V and J ends, which lost 2 bases and 0 bases, there was a span of 4 bases. The germline V gene has CDR1 LNHDA and CDR2 SQIVND (reference sequence). Here the CDR3 DNA reads TGTGCCAGTAGTATAAGCGCAACTAATGAAAAACTGTTTTTT. Amino acids: CASSISATNEKLFF. Together with reference TRBV19 and TRBJ1-4, the CDR3 gives the full variable domain: DGGITQSPKYLFRKEGQNVTLSCEQNLNHDAMYWYRQDPGQGLRLIYYSQIVNDFQKGDIAEGYSVSREKKESFPLTVTSAQKNPTAFYLCASSISATNEKLFFGSGTQLSVL.